A single sample gave rise to the 6 T cell receptor beta chains below, sequenced in a study of shared clonotypes between healthy human individuals. TCRdb's table, derived via immunoSEQ multiplex PCR, lists solely in-frame clones and lacks some. Of 1,100,000 or so clones in the sample, 75% to 80% were seen once. Source material: memory CD4+ T cells from PBMCs. Subset given: CD45RA-negative fraction. The receptors shown here come from a man between 18 and 29 years old in good health. Some clones in this sample may be carry-over from other donors' samples.

The V gene is TRBV19, the J gene TRBJ2-3, with D possibly matching TRBD2 (6 bases). The CDR3 sequence is 18 residues long. Per germline, CDR1 LNHDA and CDR2 SQIVND (reference sequence). V gave up 0 bases and J gave up 4 bases, with 20 bases separating them. CDR3: CASSIDPPGGGRADTQYF. CDR3 DNA sequence: TGTGCCAGTAGTATAGATCCCCCCGGGGGAGGCAGGGCAGATACGCAGTATTTT.

The rearrangement uses TRBV19 and TRBJ1-5, with 12 bases that match TRBD1. The CDR3 runs to 19 residues. Germline V gives CDR1 LNHDA, CDR2 SQIVND (reference sequence). Germline trimming cut 5 bases from V and 4 bases from J; bases unmatched to any gene: 15. In DNA form, the CDR3 reads TGTGCCAGTAGTCTCCCCCCGGGACAGGGGGCGAGGGGTAATCAGCCCCAGCATTTT. It translates to CASSLPPGQGARGNQPQHF.

The gene calls are TRBV28 and TRBJ2-7, with 8 nucleotides matching TRBD1. Germline loops: CDR1 MDHEN, CDR2 SYDVKM. The CDR3 has 13 residues. The V gene end was trimmed by 7 bases and the J gene end by 4 bases; junction bases not matched to a gene: 6. Here the CDR3 DNA reads TGTGCCAGCACCTCGGGACAGGTATACGAGCAGTACTTC. It encodes CASTSGQVYEQYF.

V and J are TRBV28 and TRBJ2-1, with D tentatively TRBD1 (6 bases). Trimming removed 7 bases at V and 2 bases at J, with 9 bases between. Germline values: CDR1 MDHEN, CDR2 SYDVKM. The CDR3 has 13 residues. The chain's CDR3 is CASIPGAYNEQFF. The CDR3, as DNA: TGTGCCAGCATCCCAGGGGCCTACAATGAGCAGTTCTTC. Supplemented by reference TRBV28 and TRBJ2-1, the full variable domain reads DVKVTQSSRYLVKRTGEKVFLECVQDMDHENMFWYRQDPGLGLRLIYFSYDVKMKEKGDIPEGYSVSREKKERFSLILESASTNQTSMYLCASIPGAYNEQFFGPGTRLTVL.

The chain is built from TRBV29-1 and TRBJ2-1; 7 bases fit TRBD2. The CDR3 contains 15 residues. Germline values: CDR1 SQVTM, CDR2 ANQGSEA. Trimming removed 6 bases from V and 4 bases from J; junction bases left unmatched: 12. This CDR3 is CSVFSGLAAYNEQFF. The CDR3 DNA is TGCAGCGTCTTCAGTGGCCTAGCGGCGTACAATGAGCAGTTCTTC.

In this sample, this clone turned up many times. The chain joins TRBV10-3 to TRBJ2-7; 7 bases map to TRBD2. The trim removed 4 bases at V and 2 bases at J, leaving 8 bases unmatched. The CDR3 is 15 amino acids. Looked up from germline, CDR1 is ENHRY and CDR2 is SYGVKD. The CDR3 sequence is CAISGVLAGAYEQYF. CDR3 nucleotide sequence: TGTGCCATCAGTGGTGTGTTAGCGGGCGCCTACGAGCAGTACTTC.